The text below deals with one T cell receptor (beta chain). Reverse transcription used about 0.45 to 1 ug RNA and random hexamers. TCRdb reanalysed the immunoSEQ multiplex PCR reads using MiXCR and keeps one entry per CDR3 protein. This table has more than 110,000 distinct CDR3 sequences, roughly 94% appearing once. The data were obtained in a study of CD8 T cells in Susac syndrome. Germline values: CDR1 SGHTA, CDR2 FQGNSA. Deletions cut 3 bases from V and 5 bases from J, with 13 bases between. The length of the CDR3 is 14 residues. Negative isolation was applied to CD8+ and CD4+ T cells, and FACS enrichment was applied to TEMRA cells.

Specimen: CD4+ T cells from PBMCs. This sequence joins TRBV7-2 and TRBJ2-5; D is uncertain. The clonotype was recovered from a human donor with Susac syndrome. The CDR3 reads CASSFARTMETQYF. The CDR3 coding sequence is TGTGCCAGCAGCTTTGCACGTACCATGGAGACCCAGTACTTC.